These 5 T cell receptor beta chains share one sample of origin, sequenced in a study of cytomegalovirus exposure and HLA in healthy donors. The PCR contained 60 Vbeta and 13 Jbeta primers. Profiled with immunoSEQ multiplex PCR; TCRdb holds only in-frame clones, not every one. The sample holds about 120,000 clones, 75% to 85% seen once. The sequencing input was PBMCs. All receptors derive from a man aged 30 to 39 in good health and CMV-seronegative.

The chain uses TRBV10-3 and TRBJ1-1; TRBD1 matches at 9 bases. This CDR3 is built from 19 residues. Per germline, CDR1 ENHRY and CDR2 SYGVKD. V was pared by 6 bases and J by 1 base, with 18 bases of the junction left unmatched. This CDR3 is CAISQTGTGLRIKNTEAFF. The CDR3 nucleotides read TGTGCCATCAGCCAAACCGGGACAGGGCTTCGAATTAAGAACACTGAAGCTTTCTTT.

This rearrangement joins TRBV19 to TRBJ2-7; TRBD2 matches 9 bases. After removal of 8 bases from V and 0 bases from J, the junction contained 20 bases not matched to a gene. CDR1 is LNHDA and CDR2 is SQIVND in the germline V gene (reference sequence). This CDR3 has 19 amino acids. CDR3 protein: CASAHPGGAGGSSSYEQYF. The CDR3 nucleotides are TGTGCCAGTGCCCACCCAGGGGGAGCGGGAGGCTCGAGCTCCTACGAGCAGTACTTC.

This chain uses TRBV7-8 with TRBJ1-1, with 9 bases identical to TRBD1. J lost 4 bases, V lost 5 bases, and 8 bases had no gene match. This CDR3 is 15 amino acids long. Germline-derived CDR1 and CDR2 are SGHVS and FQNEAQ. The CDR3 coding sequence is TGTGCCAGCAGCCGCTACAGGGGGCGCGGCACTGAAGCTTTCTTT. This encodes CASSRYRGRGTEAFF.

This sequence joins TRBV10-2 and TRBJ2-2; no definite D call. Germline values: CDR1 WSHSY, CDR2 SAAADI. V lost 7 bases, J lost 1 base, and 10 bases lay in between. CDR3 length: 14 residues. Written as DNA, the CDR3 is TGCGCCAGCAAGGTGGGCAAGAACACCGGGGAGCTGTTTTTT. Its translation: CASKVGKNTGELFF.

The V call is TRBV6-4, the J call TRBJ2-7; TRBD1 might be the D (6 bases). V was shortened by 6 bases and J by 7 bases, with 19 bases between the two germline ends. This CDR3 region has 14 residues. From germline, CDR1 is MRHNA and CDR2 SNTAGT. CDR3 sequence (DNA): TGTGCCAGCAGGATGGACAGCTCCTATTGGGAGCAGTACTTC. The encoded protein is CASRMDSSYWEQYF.